These 9 T cell receptor beta chains originate from one sample sequenced in a study of T-cell memory formation after mild COVID-19. TCRdb ran MiXCR on the 5' RACE reads and lists one entry per CDR3 protein. This sample has about 110,000 distinct CDR3 sequences; about 15% occur once, and the top ten carry 28%. Sequencing was performed on PBMCs or a T cell subset sorted from them (not recorded which). Source of these receptors: an adult woman who had mild COVID-19 (a few samples of this study predate the infection). Cell type and time point are not known.

The chain combines TRBV27 with TRBJ2-7; D unclear. V was clipped by 1 base and J by 2 bases, with 9 bases between them. The CDR3 covers 14 residues. The germline V gene encodes CDR1 MNHEY and CDR2 SMNVEV (reference sequence). The chain's CDR3 is CASSLYGVPYEQYF. CDR3 sequence (DNA): TGTGCCAGCAGTTTATATGGGGTTCCCTACGAGCAGTACTTC.

This clonotype was detected a few times. V usage is TRBV4-2 and J usage is TRBJ1-2, with 7 bases that match TRBD1. The CDR3 has 16 residues. Trimming removed 4 bases from V and 5 bases from J; junction bases left unmatched: 13. Germline values: CDR1 LGHNA, CDR2 YNFKEQ. DNA for the CDR3: TGTGCCAGCAGCCTTGAAAGGGGGCTTTCCGGTTATGGCTACACCTTC. Translation: CASSLERGLSGYGYTF.

The table lists this clonotype with a few counts. The V call is TRBV5-8, the J call TRBJ1-5; the D gene is possibly TRBD1 (6 bases). This CDR3 is built from 14 residues. Germline V gene data show CDR1 as SGHTS and CDR2 as YDEGEE. The V end was cut by 0 bases, the J end by 5 bases, with 9 bases between. Here the CDR3 DNA reads TGTGCCAGCAGCTTGGGACAGGCGGATCAGCCCCAGCATTTT. This codes for CASSLGQADQPQHF.

In DNA form, the CDR3 reads TGCGCCAGCAGCACAGTGGAGGCTAACTATGGCTACACCTTC. This translates into CASSTVEANYGYTF. The genes are TRBV5-1 and TRBJ1-2; D is unresolved. Trimming left V 4 bases short and J 0 bases short, with 10 bases between. CDR1 and CDR2 (germline): SGHRS, YFSETQ. CDR3 length equals 14 residues.

V is TRBV20-1 and J is TRBJ2-3; 9 bases line up with TRBD1. The CDR3 spans 16 residues. Per germline, CDR1 DFQATT and CDR2 SNEGSKA (reference sequence). Trimming at V came to 0 bases and at J to 6 bases, leaving 10 bases not matched to a gene. The chain's CDR3 is CSAREVDRGEVDTQYF. DNA for the CDR3: TGCAGTGCTAGAGAGGTTGACAGGGGGGAGGTTGATACGCAGTATTTT.

The chain has TRBV6-6 and TRBJ2-3, with 8 bases fitting TRBD1. The CDR3 covers 14 residues. With 7 bases clipped from V and 3 bases from J, the junction kept 6 bases outside the gene matches. The V gene's germline CDR1 is MNHNY and CDR2 SVGAGI (reference sequence). The CDR3 loop is CASIGNRGTDTQYF. DNA of the CDR3: TGTGCCAGCATCGGCAACAGGGGGACAGATACGCAGTATTTT.

There are a few counts of this clonotype. The rearrangement uses TRBV7-2 and TRBJ2-1; 8 bases align to TRBD1. V lost 1 base to trimming and J lost 10 bases; unmatched junction nucleotides: 6. The CDR3 contains 14 residues. CDR1 and CDR2 (germline): SGHTA, FQGNSA. CDR3 sequence (DNA): TGTGCCAGCAGCTTAGTCCAGGGGGCGGAGGAGCAGTTCTTC. It codes for CASSLVQGAEEQFF.

The V and J genes are TRBV4-1 and TRBJ2-3; 13 nucleotides line up with TRBD2. V lost 9 bases and J lost 1; bases outside the gene matches: 1. The V gene's germline CDR1 is MGHRA and CDR2 YSYEKL. The CDR3 loop spans 14 amino acids. CDR3 loop: CASGTSGGTDTQYF. In DNA, the CDR3 is TGCGCCAGTGGGACTAGCGGGGGCACAGATACGCAGTATTTT.

The V gene is TRBV6-5, the J gene TRBJ1-1; the D is unclear. Trimming pared 10 bases from V and 5 bases from J, leaving 11 bases between. The CDR3 runs to 11 residues. Germline CDR1 reads MNHEY; CDR2 reads SVGAGI. The DNA for the CDR3 is TGTGCCACCTCGCGGTGGACTGAAGCTTTCTTT. It specifies CATSRWTEAFF.